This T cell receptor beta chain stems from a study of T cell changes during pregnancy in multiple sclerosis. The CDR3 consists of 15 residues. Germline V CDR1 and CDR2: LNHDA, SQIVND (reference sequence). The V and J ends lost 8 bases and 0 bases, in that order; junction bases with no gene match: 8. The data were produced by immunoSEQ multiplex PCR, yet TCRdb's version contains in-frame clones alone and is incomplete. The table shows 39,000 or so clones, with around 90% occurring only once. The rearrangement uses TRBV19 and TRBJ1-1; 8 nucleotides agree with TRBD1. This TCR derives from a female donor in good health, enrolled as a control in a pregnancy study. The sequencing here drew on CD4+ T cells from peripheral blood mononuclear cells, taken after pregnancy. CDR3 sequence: CASRQGLTMNTEAFF. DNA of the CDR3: TGTGCCAGTCGACAGGGGTTGACTATGAACACTGAAGCTTTCTTT.